One sample yielded the 4 T cell receptor beta chains listed below, sequenced in a study of cytomegalovirus exposure and HLA in healthy donors. Primers: 60 Vbeta forward and 13 Jbeta reverse. Here immunoSEQ multiplex PCR was the method, and the copy in TCRdb shows in-frame clones only, minus some. The table records some 150,000 clones, more than 75% of them present only once. The material sequenced was PBMCs. These receptors came from a woman aged 18-29 years in good health and CMV-seronegative.

The chain is built from TRBV4-2 and TRBJ1-6; D possibly corresponds to TRBD1 (6 bases). From germline, CDR1 is LGHNA and CDR2 YNFKEQ. This CDR3 region has 14 residues. V was pared by 3 bases and J by 10 bases, with 13 bases between. The CDR3 reads CASSQIQGSSPLHF. CDR3 coding DNA: TGTGCCAGCAGCCAGATACAGGGAAGCTCACCCCTCCACTTT.

The chain combines TRBV28 with TRBJ2-2; D may be TRBD2 (5 bases). V shed 7 bases and J shed 4 bases, with 13 bases lying between them. Germline V CDR1 and CDR2: MDHEN, SYDVKM. This CDR3 region has 14 residues. CDR3 sequence reads: CASTWEPRTGELFF. The CDR3 DNA reads TGTGCCAGCACGTGGGAGCCGCGCACCGGGGAGCTGTTTTTT.

The sample holds a few counts of this clone. The sample holds other DNA sequences that translate to the same CDR3. V gene TRBV5-1 combines with J gene TRBJ2-5, with unresolved D. There are 13 residues in the CDR3. The germline V and J ends were trimmed by 0 bases and 5 bases, with 8 bases remaining between them. Germline V gene sequence: CDR1 SGHRS, CDR2 YFSETQ. The CDR3, as DNA: TGCGCCAGCAGCTTGGGTGGTGGCGAGACCCAGTACTTC. This gives the protein CASSLGGGETQYF. The full variable domain, with the rest looked up from reference TRBV5-1 and TRBJ2-5, is KAGVTQTPRYLIKTRGQQVTLSCSPISGHRSVSWYQQTPGQGLQFLFEYFSETQRNKGNFPGRFSGRQFSNSRSEMNVSTLELGDSALYLCASSLGGGETQYFGPGTRLLVL.

The chain recombines TRBV19 with TRBJ2-1, with TRBD2 as a possible D gene (6 bases). This CDR3 region has 15 residues. Germline V gene data show CDR1 as LNHDA and CDR2 as SQIVND (reference sequence). V was pared by 6 bases and J by 4 bases, with 16 bases between. The CDR3 bases are TGTGCCAGTAGGCCCTCGACTAGAGATTACAATGAGCAGTTCTTC. Translated: CASRPSTRDYNEQFF.